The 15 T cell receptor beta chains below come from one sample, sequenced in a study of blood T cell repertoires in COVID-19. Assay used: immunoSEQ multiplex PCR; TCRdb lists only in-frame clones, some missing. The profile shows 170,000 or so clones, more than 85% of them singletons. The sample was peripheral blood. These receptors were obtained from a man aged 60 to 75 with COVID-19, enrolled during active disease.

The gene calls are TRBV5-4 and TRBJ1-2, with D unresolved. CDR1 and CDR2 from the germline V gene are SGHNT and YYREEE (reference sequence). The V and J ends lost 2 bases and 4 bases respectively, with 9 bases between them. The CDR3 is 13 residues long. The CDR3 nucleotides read TGTGCCAGCAGCTTAGAACAGCTCTATGGCTACACCTTC. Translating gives CASSLEQLYGYTF.

DNA of the CDR3: TGTGCCAGCAGCTTAGGGGGTTTTGGGACAGCGAACACTGAAGCTTTCTTT. Its translation is CASSLGGFGTANTEAFF. The V call is TRBV11-3, the J call TRBJ1-1; 7 bases match TRBD1. The CDR3 has 17 amino acids. Trimming removed 1 base from V and 1 base from J; junction bases left unmatched: 9. Germline CDR1 is SGHNT and CDR2 is YENEEA.

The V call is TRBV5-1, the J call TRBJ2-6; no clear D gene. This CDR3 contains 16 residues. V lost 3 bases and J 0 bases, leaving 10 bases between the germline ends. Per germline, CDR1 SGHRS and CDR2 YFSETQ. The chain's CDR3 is CASSSNSLSGANVLTF. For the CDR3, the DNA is TGCGCCAGCAGCTCAAACAGCCTCTCTGGGGCCAACGTCCTGACTTTC.

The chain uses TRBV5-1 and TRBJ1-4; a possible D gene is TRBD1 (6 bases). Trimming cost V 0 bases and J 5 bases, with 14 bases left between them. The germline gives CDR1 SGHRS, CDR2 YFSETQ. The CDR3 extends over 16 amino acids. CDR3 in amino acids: CASSLAPLQGNEKLFF. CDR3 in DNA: TGCGCCAGCAGCTTGGCCCCCTTACAGGGAAATGAAAAACTGTTTTTT.

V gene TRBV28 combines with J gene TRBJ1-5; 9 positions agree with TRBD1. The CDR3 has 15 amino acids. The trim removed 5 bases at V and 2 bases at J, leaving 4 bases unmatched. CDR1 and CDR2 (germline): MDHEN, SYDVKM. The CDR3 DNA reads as TGTGCCAGCAGTACAGGGGGCCGTGGCAATCAGCCCCAGCATTTT. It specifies CASSTGGRGNQPQHF.

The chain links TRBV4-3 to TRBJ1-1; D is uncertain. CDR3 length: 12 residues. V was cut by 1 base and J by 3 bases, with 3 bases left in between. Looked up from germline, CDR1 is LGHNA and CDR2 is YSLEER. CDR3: CASSQADTEAFF. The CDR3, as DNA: TGCGCCAGCAGCCAAGCCGACACTGAAGCTTTCTTT.

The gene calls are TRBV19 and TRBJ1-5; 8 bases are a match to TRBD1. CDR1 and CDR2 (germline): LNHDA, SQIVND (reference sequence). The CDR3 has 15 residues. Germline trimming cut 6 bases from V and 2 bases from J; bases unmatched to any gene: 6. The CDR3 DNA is TGTGCCAGTAGAACTCAGGGGGCGGGCAATCAGCCCCAGCATTTT. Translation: CASRTQGAGNQPQHF.

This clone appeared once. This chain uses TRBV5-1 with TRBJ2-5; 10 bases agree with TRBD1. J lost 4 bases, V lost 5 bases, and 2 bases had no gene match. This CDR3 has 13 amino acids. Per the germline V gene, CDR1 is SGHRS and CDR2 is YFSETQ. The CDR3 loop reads CASSRTGGETQYF. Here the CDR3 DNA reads TGCGCCAGCAGTCGGACAGGGGGAGAGACCCAGTACTTC.

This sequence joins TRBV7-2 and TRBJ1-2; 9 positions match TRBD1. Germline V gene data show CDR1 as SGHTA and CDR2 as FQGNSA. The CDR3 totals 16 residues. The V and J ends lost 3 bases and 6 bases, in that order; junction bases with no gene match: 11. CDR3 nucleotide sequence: TGTGCCAGCAGCTTGTCCAGGACAGGGGCGGTCCATGGCTACACCTTC. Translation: CASSLSRTGAVHGYTF.

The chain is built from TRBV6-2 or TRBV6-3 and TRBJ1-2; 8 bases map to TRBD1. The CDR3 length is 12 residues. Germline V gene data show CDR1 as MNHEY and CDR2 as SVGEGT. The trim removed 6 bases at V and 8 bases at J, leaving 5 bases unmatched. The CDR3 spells CASSSTGDGYTF. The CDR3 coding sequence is TGTGCCAGCAGCTCGACAGGGGACGGCTACACCTTC.

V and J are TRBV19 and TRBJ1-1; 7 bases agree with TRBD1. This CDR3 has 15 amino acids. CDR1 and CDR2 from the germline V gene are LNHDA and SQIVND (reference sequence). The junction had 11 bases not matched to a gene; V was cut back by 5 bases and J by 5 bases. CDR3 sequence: CASSSSYRGGTEAFF. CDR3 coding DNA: TGTGCCAGTAGTTCCTCATACAGGGGAGGAACTGAAGCTTTCTTT.

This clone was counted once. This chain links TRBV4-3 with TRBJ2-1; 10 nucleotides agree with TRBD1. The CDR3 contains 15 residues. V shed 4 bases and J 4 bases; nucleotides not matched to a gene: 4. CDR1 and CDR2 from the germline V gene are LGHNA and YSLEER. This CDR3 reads CASSRDRGLYNEQFF. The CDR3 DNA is TGCGCCAGCAGCCGGGACAGGGGTTTGTACAATGAGCAGTTCTTC.

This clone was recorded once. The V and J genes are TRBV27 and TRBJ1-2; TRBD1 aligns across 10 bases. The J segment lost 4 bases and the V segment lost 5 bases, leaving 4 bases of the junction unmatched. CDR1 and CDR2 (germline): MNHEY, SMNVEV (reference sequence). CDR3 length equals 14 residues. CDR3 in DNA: TGTGCCAGCAGTCCGGGACAGGGGCCCTATGGCTACACCTTC. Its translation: CASSPGQGPYGYTF.

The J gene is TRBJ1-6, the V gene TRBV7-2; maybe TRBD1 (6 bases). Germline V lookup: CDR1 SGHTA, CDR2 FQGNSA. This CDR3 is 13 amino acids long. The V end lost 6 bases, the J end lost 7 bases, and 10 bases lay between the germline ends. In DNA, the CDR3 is TGTGCCAGCAGTAGACAGGAGAATTCACCCCTCCACTTT. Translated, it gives CASSRQENSPLHF.

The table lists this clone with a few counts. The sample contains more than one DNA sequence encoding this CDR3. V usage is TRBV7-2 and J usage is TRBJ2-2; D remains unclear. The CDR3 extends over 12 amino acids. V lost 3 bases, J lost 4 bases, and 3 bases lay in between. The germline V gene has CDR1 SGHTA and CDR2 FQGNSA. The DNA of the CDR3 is TGTGCCAGCAGCTTCAGCACCGGGGAGCTGTTTTTT. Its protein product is CASSFSTGELFF.